The sample holds many counts of the clone carrying this TCR beta chain. What it binds is not known. Quantitative molecular-barcoded 5'-RACE generated the TCR beta libraries. One entry per CDR3 protein, called by TCRdb with MiXCR from the 5' RACE reads. Of about 130,000 distinct CDR3 sequences listed, 7% were seen once; the top ten hold 12%. These data come from a study of CD8 T cells in ankylosing spondylitis. Whole-study findings and limits: Significant enrichment of disease-linked clones was reportedly seen in matched ankylosing spondylitis synovial fluid.

CDR1 and CDR2 from the germline V gene are MNHNS and SASEGT. Trimming cost V 8 bases and J 4 bases, with 26 bases left between them. This CDR3 is 17 amino acids long. V usage is TRBV6-1 and J usage is TRBJ1-2, with a possible D match to TRBD1 (5 bases). Input material: blood, either unsorted or a sorted T cell fraction (not recorded which). The receptor was isolated from a male donor with ankylosing spondylitis or in good health (not recorded which). DNA of the CDR3: TGTGCCAGCCCCCCCACGAACGAGGGGAAGGAAAGCTATGGCTACACCTTC. Protein sequence: CASPPTNEGKESYGYTF.